Sequencing of this T cell receptor (beta chain) was carried out in a study of T cells after yellow fever vaccination (dated by TCRdb to the late 2010s). About the study as a whole: The SMART-Seq v4 Ultra Low Input RNA kit was used to prepare libraries from fractions with low cell numbers. To track T-cell clones before and after primary and booster YFV17D yellow fever vaccination, bulk TCR alpha and beta repertoires were sequenced longitudinally. Blood was drawn at multiple timepoints before and after primary and secondary immunization, with bulk PBMC replicates and cell subsets isolated. Two healthy male donors made up the cohort, one aged 18 to 30 years and the other aged 30 to 40 years.

The treatment or condition label for this specimen denotes: live attenuated yellow fever vaccine strain. A standard Ficoll-Paque protocol was used to isolate PBMCs from peripheral blood. CD4 and CD8 T-cell fractions were isolated with Dynabeads CD4 and CD8 positive selection kits. RNA was extracted with TriZol from bulk PBMCs, CD4 and CD8 fractions, and dextramer-positive and dextramer-negative fractions. With respect to this clonotype: This clone's antigen is unknown. Base qualities are missing; no much larger clone stands one base away.

For sequencing, an Illumina NovaSeq 6000 was employed. Synthesis of TCR cDNA relied on 5'RACE template switching, a step that introduced a universal primer site along with unique molecular identifiers. cDNA synthesis was primed from both the TCR alpha and TCR beta constant segments. Two PCR steps were used to amplify libraries, with sample barcodes and sequencing adapters being added in the second step. Sequencing of libraries was done on Illumina HiSeq 2500 (2x100 bp) or NovaSeq (2x150 bp). For the original study's pipeline: Reads were demultiplexed and collapsed into UMI consensus sequences with MIGEC, and V(D)J alignment was performed with MiXCR. Using edgeR on replicate PBMC samples, clonotypes were called vaccine-responding if FDR was below 0.01 and the log2 fold change was above 5 up to day 15. Each bulk clonotype was labeled CD4 or CD8 based on which sequenced repertoire, CD4 or CD8, contained the clonotype at higher abundance. The public reads were quality trimmed at Q25 with fastp and then assembled into clones with MiXCR by TCRdb, keeping productive beta chains. Rows with one shared CDR3 protein collapse into an entry with the most common genes and DNA. Clone size and V and J calls follow TCRdb, not the original study. The sample yields some 320,000 distinct CDR3 sequences; approximately 12% were counted once. The top ten constitute 3% to 3.5% of the sample.

General conclusions and limits of the study: Because the study included only a couple of donors, the extent to which the findings can be generalized is limited. Because abundant contaminating clonotypes from the bulk population could be contained in FACS-sorted repertoires, computational filtering was required. Most clones expanded after primary vaccination were re-detected after the booster (around 96% of CD4 and around 88% of CD8), suggesting broad memory maintenance. The secondary T-cell response was weaker than the primary response but faster, peaking on day 5 instead of day 15. A small share of clonotypes occurred in both CD4 and CD8 compartments, likely arising from convergent recombination.

Germline trimming: 2 bases from V, 5 bases from J; junction bases outside gene matches: 13. In the germline V gene, CDR1 corresponds to LGHNA and CDR2 to YNFKEQ. Spanning cysteine to phenylalanine, the CDR3 consists of 18 amino acids. Only the CDR3 DNA stays, 54 bases, in frame from base 1. The chain employs TRBV4-2 and TRBJ2-5; 11 central nucleotides agree with TRBD2. The input for sequencing was CD4+ T cells sorted from PBMCs, taken 45 days after the yellow fever booster vaccination. The clonotype was recovered from a young man who received the YFV17D yellow fever vaccine. The CDR3 corresponds to CASSQRPLPSGGFETQYF. Read as DNA, the sequence is TGTGCCAGCAGCCAACGCCCCCTTCCTAGCGGGGGGTTTGAGACCCAGTACTTC.